The 22 T cell receptor beta chains below all came from one sample that was sequenced in a study of blood T cell repertoires in COVID-19. Repertoires were generated with immunoSEQ multiplex PCR, while TCRdb's copy carries only in-frame clones and drops some. This table holds approximately 110,000 clones, around 85% found once. Material for sequencing was peripheral blood. The receptors come from a man between 70 and 80 years old with active or convalescent COVID-19.

The rearrangement links TRBV5-6 to TRBJ2-3; 10 positions match TRBD2. From germline, CDR1 is SGHDT and CDR2 YYEEEE. This CDR3 has 16 residues. V dropped 4 bases and J dropped 5; count of bases not matched to a gene: 10. CDR3 in DNA: TGTGCCAGCAGCGGAAGCGGGGGGGCCGGTGGAGATACGCAGTATTTT. This codes for CASSGSGGAGGDTQYF. Together with reference TRBV5-6 and TRBJ2-3, the CDR3 gives the full variable domain: DAGVTQSPTHLIKTRGQQVTLRCSPKSGHDTVSWYQQALGQGPQFIFQYYEEEERQRGNFPDRFSGHQFPNYSSELNVNALLLGDSALYLCASSGSGGAGGDTQYFGPGTRLTVL.

The V call is TRBV6-1, the J call TRBJ1-2; 9 bases map to TRBD1. This CDR3 spans 16 amino acids. The trim removed 3 bases at V and 1 base at J, leaving 6 bases unmatched. From germline, CDR1 is MNHNS and CDR2 SASEGT. CDR3 in DNA: TGTGCCAGCAGTGAGAGGGGGACAGGGATTAACTATGGCTACACCTTC. Translation: CASSERGTGINYGYTF.

Written as DNA, the CDR3 is TGCGCCAGCAGCTTGGACAGCCCAATGAACACTGAAGCTTTCTTT. Translated, it gives CASSLDSPMNTEAFF. This chain connects TRBV5-1 to TRBJ1-1; no clear D gene. The ends were cut back, 0 bases at V and 0 bases at J, with 9 bases in the middle. In germline, CDR1 is SGHRS, CDR2 YFSETQ. CDR3 length equals 15 residues.

The chain employs TRBV11-2 and TRBJ2-4, with 8 nucleotides matching TRBD2. The CDR3 is made up of 16 amino acids. Trimming removed 0 bases from V and 1 base from J; junction bases left unmatched: 2. Germline V gene data show CDR1 as SGHAT and CDR2 as FQNNGV. Here the CDR3 DNA reads TGTGCCAGCAGCTTAGACGCTAGCGGGGCCAAAAACATTCAGTACTTC. This translates into CASSLDASGAKNIQYF.

This clone was observed a few times. This sequence joins TRBV5-6 and TRBJ2-1; D is possibly TRBD2 (6 bases). The V gene's germline CDR1 is SGHDT and CDR2 YYEEEE. The CDR3 is 18 residues long. Trimming removed 4 bases at V and 0 bases at J, with 20 bases between. The DNA for the CDR3 is TGTGCCAGCAGCCTCCCAATACTAGCCATGAGCTCCTACAATGAGCAGTTCTTC. This sequence encodes CASSLPILAMSSYNEQFF.

The chain carries TRBV5-1 and TRBJ2-7; 10 nucleotides align to TRBD1. This CDR3 is 16 amino acids long. From germline, CDR1 is SGHRS and CDR2 YFSETQ. The V segment lost 4 bases and the J segment 1 base; nucleotides outside the gene matches: 8. CDR3 DNA: TGCGCCAGCAGCCCCTACGGACAGGGGGTATCCTACGAGCAGTACTTC. Its protein product is CASSPYGQGVSYEQYF. Full variable domain (remainder filled in from reference TRBV5-1 and TRBJ2-7): KAGVTQTPRYLIKTRGQQVTLSCSPISGHRSVSWYQQTPGQGLQFLFEYFSETQRNKGNFPGRFSGRQFSNSRSEMNVSTLELGDSALYLCASSPYGQGVSYEQYFGPGTRLTVT.

The sample holds many counts of this clone. The V and J genes are TRBV12-2 and TRBJ2-7; the table names TRBD1, a call not compared with the DNA. TRBV12-2 is reported as a pseudogene. There are 16 residues in the CDR3. CDR3 residues: CASRSKGQKSSYEQYF. CDR3 sequence (DNA): TGTGCAAGTCGCTCAAAGGGACAAAAGAGCTCCTACGAGCAGTACTTC.

Relative to its sample, this clone is medium-sized. The V call is TRBV11-2, the J call TRBJ2-2; 11 bases line up with TRBD2. CDR1 and CDR2 (germline): SGHAT, FQNNGV. J was trimmed by 7 bases and V by 11 bases; bases with no gene match: 6. The CDR3 runs to 13 residues. DNA for the CDR3: TGTGCCGCCCCGGGGACTAGCGGCGGGGAGCTGTTTTTT. As protein: CAAPGTSGGELFF.

The V gene is TRBV4-2, the J gene TRBJ2-1, with 15 bases that match TRBD2. This CDR3 region has 17 residues. Per the germline V gene, CDR1 is LGHNA and CDR2 is YNFKEQ. V was pared by 0 bases and J by 7 bases, with 4 bases of the junction left unmatched. CDR3 residues: CASSQEPGTSGRNEQFF. CDR3 in DNA: TGTGCCAGCAGCCAAGAACCCGGGACTAGCGGGAGGAATGAGCAGTTCTTC.

The rearrangement links TRBV5-5 to TRBJ1-3; D is possibly TRBD1 (6 bases). The CDR3 has 15 residues. V shed 4 bases and J shed 0 bases, with 11 bases lying between them. Looked up from germline, CDR1 is SGHKS and CDR2 is YYEKEE (reference sequence). This chain's CDR3 is CASSQDSFSGNTIYF. Here the CDR3 DNA reads TGTGCCAGCAGCCAGGACAGTTTCTCTGGAAACACCATATATTTT.

CDR3 DNA sequence: TGCGCCAGCAGCAGCACCGGTGACTATGGCTACACCTTC. Residues: CASSSTGDYGYTF. The chain joins TRBV4-1 to TRBJ1-2; no definite D call. Trimming shortened V by 5 bases and J by 3 bases, and 10 bases separated the two germline ends. The CDR3 is made up of 13 amino acids. Per germline, CDR1 MGHRA and CDR2 YSYEKL.

This sequence joins TRBV18 and TRBJ2-7; D is possibly TRBD2 (5 bases). The ends were cut back, 0 bases at V and 7 bases at J, with 13 bases in the middle. This CDR3 is 14 amino acids long. In germline, CDR1 is KGHSH, CDR2 LQKENI. Here the CDR3 reads CASSPPRGRIEQYF. Written as DNA, the CDR3 is TGTGCCAGCTCACCACCCCGCGGGCGAATTGAGCAGTACTTC.

Concerning this clone itself: One junction end does not reproduce the germline sequence, and a read error may be involved. The same CDR3 arises from other DNA sequences in this sample as well. This rearrangement joins TRBV6-5 to TRBJ1-1; TRBD1 is a possible D gene (5 bases). This CDR3 is 13 amino acids long. Germline lookup yields CDR1 MNHEY and CDR2 SVGAGI. CDR3 residues: CASRRGMNTEAFF. DNA of the CDR3: TGCGCCAGCCGGAGGGGTATGAACACTGAAGCTTTCTTT.

V usage is TRBV5-1 and J usage is TRBJ2-7; 14 bases are shared with TRBD2. Trimming removed 5 bases from V and 0 bases from J; junction bases left unmatched: 10. The CDR3 contains 18 residues. Germline-derived CDR1 and CDR2 are SGHRS and YFSETQ. For the CDR3, the DNA is TGCGCCAGCAGTTACCCCGGGACTAGCGGGAGATCCTCCTACGAGCAGTACTTC. Its translation is CASSYPGTSGRSSYEQYF.

The chain links TRBV27 to TRBJ2-5, with D hard to call. Per the germline V gene, CDR1 is MNHEY and CDR2 is SMNVEV (reference sequence). Trimming took off 2 bases at V and 5 bases at J, with 3 bases between the two ends. This CDR3 region has 11 residues. The CDR3 DNA sequence: TGTGCCAGCAGTTTAGGCGAGACCCAGTACTTC. This encodes CASSLGETQYF.

The V gene is TRBV6-5, the J gene TRBJ1-6; 7 nucleotides agree with TRBD1. Germline trimming cut 6 bases from V and 6 bases from J; bases unmatched to any gene: 5. The CDR3 is 14 amino acids. Per germline, CDR1 MNHEY and CDR2 SVGAGI. In nucleotides, the CDR3 is TGTGCCAGCAGATCACAGGGGAGTAATTCACCCCTCCACTTT. Amino acid sequence: CASRSQGSNSPLHF.

The CDR3: CASSPVGGSSGDEQFF. The CDR3 DNA sequence: TGCGCCAGCAGCCCGGTCGGGGGGAGTTCGGGCGATGAGCAGTTCTTC. The genes are TRBV5-1 and TRBJ2-1; 7 nucleotides line up with TRBD2. The V and J ends lost 4 bases and 8 bases, in that order; junction bases with no gene match: 15. Germline V gene data show CDR1 as SGHRS and CDR2 as YFSETQ. The CDR3 is 16 residues long.

A few counts support this clone. The chain combines TRBV28 with TRBJ1-4, with TRBD1 matching over 7 bases. CDR3 length: 15 residues. The germline V gene has CDR1 MDHEN and CDR2 SYDVKM. The V gene end was trimmed by 6 bases and the J gene end by 7 bases; junction bases not matched to a gene: 11. The CDR3 region is CASSPFAGGGEKLFF. In nucleotides, the CDR3 is TGTGCCAGCAGCCCTTTCGCAGGGGGTGGTGAAAAACTGTTTTTT.

This chain connects TRBV2 to TRBJ1-5, with D perhaps matching TRBD1 (5 bases). The V and J ends lost 3 bases and 6 bases respectively, with 12 bases between them. The CDR3 extends over 14 amino acids. Germline loops: CDR1 SNHLY, CDR2 FYNNEI. CDR3: CASSDFGGGQPQHF. The DNA for the CDR3 is TGTGCCAGCAGTGACTTCGGGGGAGGTCAGCCCCAGCATTTT. Full variable domain (missing parts from reference TRBV2 and TRBJ1-5): EPEVTQTPSHQVTQMGQEVILRCVPISNHLYFYWYRQILGQKVEFLVSFYNNEISEKSEIFDDQFSVERPDGSNFTLKIRSTKLEDSAMYFCASSDFGGGQPQHFGDGTRLSIL.

The genes are TRBV30 and TRBJ1-5; 7 bases are shared with TRBD1. This CDR3 spans 17 amino acids. V lost 0 bases to trimming and J lost 0 bases; unmatched junction nucleotides: 8. CDR1 GTSNPN and CDR2 SVGIG come from the germline V gene (reference sequence). The CDR3, as DNA: TGTGCCTGGAGTGTACGATTAACAGGGGCTAGCAATCAGCCCCAGCATTTT. Translating gives CAWSVRLTGASNQPQHF.

The chain links TRBV10-1 to TRBJ2-2; tentative D call: TRBD2 (6 bases). V was pared by 7 bases and J by 4 bases, with 13 bases between. The length of the CDR3 is 14 residues. CDR1 is WNHNN and CDR2 is SYGVQD in the germline V gene (reference sequence). The CDR3 nucleotides are TGCGCCAGCAATGCGGGAATGGGCACCGGGGAGCTGTTTTTT. Translating it yields CASNAGMGTGELFF.

This rearrangement joins TRBV19 to TRBJ1-2; 9 bases map to TRBD1. CDR3 length: 14 amino acids. Germline CDR1 and CDR2: LNHDA and SQIVND (reference sequence). After removal of 8 bases from V and 6 bases from J, the junction contained 10 bases not matched to a gene. CDR3 loop: CASWEGDRDNGYTF. CDR3 DNA sequence: TGTGCCAGTTGGGAAGGGGACAGGGATAATGGCTACACCTTC.